Shown below are 12 T cell receptor beta chains from a single sample sequenced in a study of OX40 agonist ivuxolimab in advanced cancers. Here immunoSEQ multiplex PCR was the method, and the copy in TCRdb shows in-frame clones only, minus some. The sample consists of 55,000 to 90,000 clones, 65% to 85% of them appearing once. Sequences were derived from CD4+ or CD8+ T cells sorted from blood, sampled in a trial of the OX40 agonist ivuxolimab. The receptors originated from an adult with an advanced solid tumor such as melanoma, head and neck, liver or kidney cancer.

This clone was seen once. This sequence joins TRBV7-6 and TRBJ2-2; a weak D match, TRBD2 (5 bases). Germline CDR1 SGHVS, CDR2 FNYEAQ. This CDR3 region has 14 residues. Trimming took 1 base from V and 6 from J, leaving 9 bases between them. CDR3 nucleotides: TGTGCCAGCAGCTTAGGGGCGGGCGCCGGGGAGCTGTTTTTT. This gives the protein CASSLGAGAGELFF.

This clone was observed once. The J gene is TRBJ1-6, the V gene TRBV27; 7 bases align to TRBD1. V was pared by 0 bases and J by 10 bases, with 12 bases of the junction left unmatched. CDR1 and CDR2 (germline): MNHEY, SMNVEV (reference sequence). CDR3 length equals 17 residues. The CDR3 sequence is CASSLSRSGRGDSPLHF. CDR3 DNA: TGTGCCAGCAGTTTATCGAGATCGGGCAGGGGGGACTCACCCCTCCACTTT.

The chain carries TRBV25-1 and TRBJ1-6; D is unclear. V lost 1 base to trimming and J lost 8 bases, with 9 bases between them. The CDR3 contains 14 residues. The germline V gene encodes CDR1 MGHDK and CDR2 SYGVNS. The CDR3 reads CASSESGSYSPLHF. The CDR3 region has the DNA TGTGCCAGCAGTGAATCGGGAAGCTATTCACCCCTCCACTTT. Together with reference TRBV25-1 and TRBJ1-6, the CDR3 gives the full variable domain: EADIYQTPRYLVIGTGKKITLECSQTMGHDKMYWYQQDPGMELHLIHYSYGVNSTEKGDLSSESTVSRIRTEHFPLTLESARPSHTSQYLCASSESGSYSPLHFGNGTRLTVT.

This chain links TRBV29-1 with TRBJ1-2; D unclear. Germline values: CDR1 SQVTM, CDR2 ANQGSEA. The CDR3 loop spans 12 amino acids. Trimming stripped 4 bases from V and 6 bases from J, with 12 bases between. This chain's CDR3 is CSVVIGYDGYTF. The DNA for the CDR3 is TGCAGCGTTGTGATCGGGTATGATGGCTACACCTTC.

The J gene is TRBJ1-6, the V gene TRBV6-6; the D gene is possibly TRBD1 (6 bases). The germline gives CDR1 MNHNY, CDR2 SVGAGI (reference sequence). The CDR3 sequence is 16 residues long. V was trimmed by 4 bases and J by 6 bases, leaving 16 bases between them. CDR3 sequence reads: CASSFARDIRNSPLHF. DNA of the CDR3: TGTGCCAGCAGTTTCGCCCGGGACATTCGTAATTCACCCCTCCACTTT.

V gene TRBV5-1 combines with J gene TRBJ2-7; D uncertain. Germline CDR1 reads SGHRS; CDR2 reads YFSETQ. This CDR3 is built from 13 residues. Between the trimmed V and J ends, which lost 5 bases and 6 bases, there was a span of 15 bases. CDR3 loop: CASSIRPRGEQYF. CDR3 in DNA: TGCGCCAGCAGTATCCGCCCTCGCGGCGAGCAGTACTTC.

The chain has TRBV5-1 and TRBJ2-2; no definite D call. The CDR3 is 14 residues long. Germline V gives CDR1 SGHRS, CDR2 YFSETQ. V was shortened by 0 bases and J by 6 bases, with 9 bases between the two germline ends. The CDR3 reads CASSLALGAGELFF. The DNA of the CDR3 is TGCGCCAGCAGCTTGGCCTTAGGAGCCGGGGAGCTGTTTTTT. The complete variable domain, with remaining parts taken from reference TRBV5-1 and TRBJ2-2, reads KAGVTQTPRYLIKTRGQQVTLSCSPISGHRSVSWYQQTPGQGLQFLFEYFSETQRNKGNFPGRFSGRQFSNSRSEMNVSTLELGDSALYLCASSLALGAGELFFGEGSRLTVL.

CDR3 residues: CASSTDRLGSGKNIQYF. Written as DNA, the CDR3 is TGTGCCAGTAGTACCGACAGGTTGGGGAGCGGCAAAAACATTCAGTACTTC. The chain joins TRBV19 to TRBJ2-4, with D tentatively TRBD1 (6 bases). Between the trimmed V and J ends, which lost 4 bases and 3 bases, there was a span of 19 bases. CDR3 length equals 17 residues. Germline V gene lookup returns CDR1 LNHDA and CDR2 SQIVND (reference sequence).

The sample holds a few counts of this clone. The rearrangement uses TRBV7-8 and TRBJ1-1, with D perhaps TRBD1 (5 bases). Germline loops: CDR1 SGHVS, CDR2 FQNEAQ. The CDR3 extends over 14 amino acids. Trimming took 1 base from V and 5 from J, leaving 11 bases between them. In DNA form, the CDR3 reads TGTGCCAGCAGCTTAGTAGGGGAAGGGACTGAAGCTTTCTTT. This encodes CASSLVGEGTEAFF.

This chain links TRBV5-1 with TRBJ2-6, with TRBD2 as a possible D gene (6 bases). V was pared by 4 bases and J by 1 base, with 6 bases between. There are 14 residues in the CDR3. Germline lookup yields CDR1 SGHRS and CDR2 YFSETQ. CDR3 protein: CASSRGSGANVLTF. As DNA, the CDR3 is TGCGCCAGCAGCCGGGGGTCTGGGGCCAACGTCCTGACTTTC.

The chain has TRBV7-8 and TRBJ2-5, with 10 nucleotides matching TRBD2. This CDR3 is 16 amino acids long. Trimming at V came to 6 bases and at J to 3 bases, leaving 10 bases not matched to a gene. The germline CDR1 and CDR2 sequences are SGHVS and FQNEAQ. The CDR3 reads CASSSGGLARKETQYF. The CDR3 coding sequence is TGTGCCAGCAGTTCTGGGGGACTAGCGAGGAAAGAGACCCAGTACTTC.

This sequence joins TRBV5-1 and TRBJ1-4; a possible D gene is TRBD1 (6 bases). Germline CDR1 and CDR2: SGHRS and YFSETQ. V dropped 4 bases and J dropped 4 bases, with 14 bases sitting between them. This CDR3 comprises 15 residues. This chain's CDR3 is CASSSSGAFNEKLFF. CDR3 nucleotide sequence: TGCGCCAGCAGCAGTTCAGGGGCCTTTAATGAAAAACTGTTTTTT.